These 23 T cell receptor beta chains share one sample of origin, sequenced in a study of T-cell reconstitution after alpha-beta-depleted transplantation in children. During its preparation, the TCRbeta library received unique molecular identifiers. TCRdb reanalysed the PCR reads using MiXCR and keeps one entry per CDR3 protein. The data show approximately 1,000,000 distinct CDR3 sequences, around 30% seen once. The material was PBMCs, mostly from graft donor cells, obtained 360 days after TCRalphabeta/CD19-depleted stem cell transplant. These receptors came from a boy under two years old who had a stem cell transplant for SCID, so the T cells may come from the graft donor.

Worth noting for this clonotype: An end of the junction differs from the germline gene, which may be a read error. The chain uses TRBV6-4 and TRBJ2-3, with a possible D match to TRBD2 (5 bases). Germline CDR1 MRHNA, CDR2 SNTAGT. The CDR3 runs 16 residues. The CDR3 bases are TGCTGCTGCAGTGGCCGGGGAACTATTGGCACAGATACGCAGTATTTT. This codes for CCCSGRGTIGTDTQYF.

This clonotype occurred a few times. The V call is TRBV5-1, the J call TRBJ2-3; D unresolved. V lost 4 bases and J lost 6, with 9 bases in between. Germline CDR1 reads SGHRS; CDR2 reads YFSETQ. The CDR3 extends over 12 amino acids. CDR3 residues: CASSPTMDTQYF. CDR3 coding DNA: TGCGCCAGCAGCCCAACAATGGATACGCAGTATTTT.

V gene TRBV5-1 combines with J gene TRBJ2-1; TRBD1 is a possible D gene (6 bases). Germline V lookup: CDR1 SGHRS, CDR2 YFSETQ. With 4 bases removed from V and 9 bases from J, the gap between germline ends came to 14 bases. This CDR3 is 13 amino acids long. CDR3 DNA sequence: TGCGCCAGCAGCGAGACAGGTCCGGGTGAGCAGTTCTTC. Amino acid sequence: CASSETGPGEQFF. The full variable domain, with the rest looked up from reference TRBV5-1 and TRBJ2-1, is KAGVTQTPRYLIKTRGQQVTLSCSPISGHRSVSWYQQTPGQGLQFLFEYFSETQRNKGNFPGRFSGRQFSNSRSEMNVSTLELGDSALYLCASSETGPGEQFFGPGTRLTVL.

This chain uses TRBV7-8 with TRBJ2-5, with D tentatively TRBD2 (7 bases). Trimming left V 4 bases short and J 5 bases short, with 26 bases between. The germline gives CDR1 SGHVS, CDR2 FQNEAQ. The CDR3 has 18 amino acids. The CDR3 nucleotides read TGTGCCAGCAGCTCATCGCCCCCTGGAGGGGGGGCCAGGGAGACCCAGTACTTC. Amino acid sequence: CASSSSPPGGGARETQYF.

This clonotype was picked up a small number of times. The chain employs TRBV25-1 and TRBJ2-1, with 7 bases fitting TRBD2. The CDR3 sequence is 14 residues long. The V and J ends lost 2 bases and 2 bases, in that order; junction bases with no gene match: 0. Germline CDR1 and CDR2: MGHDK and SYGVNS. The CDR3 here is CASSEAGAYNEQFF. The CDR3 nucleotides are TGTGCCAGCAGTGAAGCGGGGGCCTACAATGAGCAGTTCTTC.

The chain combines TRBV10-3 with TRBJ2-1; the match to TRBD2 covers 11 bases. This CDR3 is 15 amino acids long. Trimming at V came to 8 bases and at J to 5 bases, leaving 8 bases not matched to a gene. Germline V lookup: CDR1 ENHRY, CDR2 SYGVKD. The CDR3 sequence: CAIGTSGGINNEQFF. DNA for the CDR3: TGTGCCATCGGAACTAGCGGGGGTATCAACAATGAGCAGTTCTTC.

This clonotype turned up a few times. The genes are TRBV4-3 and TRBJ2-3, with 9 bases identical to TRBD2. CDR1 and CDR2 (germline): LGHNA, YSLEER. The CDR3 contains 16 residues. V lost 7 bases, J lost 2 bases, and 10 bases stayed unmatched. For the CDR3, the DNA is TGCGCCAGCATGCGGAGGCCTAGCGGGGCCACAGATACGCAGTATTTT. Translation gives CASMRRPSGATDTQYF.

The chain combines TRBV6-5 with TRBJ1-2; the D gene is possibly TRBD1 (6 bases). The CDR3 loop spans 17 amino acids. The V end lost 0 bases, the J end lost 3 bases, and 17 bases lay between the germline ends. From germline, CDR1 is MNHEY and CDR2 SVGAGI. For the CDR3, the DNA is TGTGCCAGCAGTTACTCGGTTCAGGGGCGCGGGGACTATGGCTACACCTTC. Translated: CASSYSVQGRGDYGYTF.

This clonotype was seen a handful of times. The rearrangement joins TRBV7-9 to TRBJ2-1; either TRBD1 or TRBD2 may supply D (5 bases each). Looked up from germline, CDR1 is SEHNR and CDR2 is FQNEAQ (reference sequence). This CDR3 has 14 amino acids. The V end was cut by 6 bases, the J end by 6 bases, with 15 bases between. CDR3 bases: TGTGCCAGCAGTTCAGGACCGGGACGCAATGAGCAGTTCTTC. Translating gives CASSSGPGRNEQFF.

This clonotype has just a few counts. This chain uses TRBV25-1 with TRBJ2-2; possibly TRBD1 for D (7 bases). Trimming left V 7 bases short and J 6 bases short, with 18 bases between. The CDR3 contains 15 residues. Per germline, CDR1 MGHDK and CDR2 SYGVNS. The CDR3 spells CASTQGGRVPGELFF. DNA of the CDR3: TGTGCCAGCACCCAGGGGGGCCGTGTTCCCGGGGAGCTGTTTTTT.

This clonotype was counted a few times. The chain carries TRBV12-3 or TRBV12-4 and TRBJ2-7; 7 nucleotides align to TRBD1. The junction had 10 bases not matched to a gene; V was cut back by 4 bases and J by 1 base. The CDR3 runs 16 residues. This CDR3 reads CASSSLDRRFSYEQYF. The DNA of the CDR3 is TGTGCCAGCAGTTCCCTGGACAGGAGATTTTCCTACGAGCAGTACTTC.

The J gene is TRBJ1-6, the V gene TRBV5-1; 8 nucleotides match TRBD1. The germline V gene encodes CDR1 SGHRS and CDR2 YFSETQ. With 4 bases clipped from V and 7 bases from J, the junction kept 13 bases outside the gene matches. CDR3 size: 17 residues. The chain's CDR3 is CASSPGQGKEGNSPLHF. CDR3 nucleotides: TGCGCCAGCAGCCCTGGACAGGGTAAAGAAGGGAATTCACCCCTCCACTTT. Looking up the rest from reference TRBV5-1 and TRBJ1-6 gives the full variable domain: KAGVTQTPRYLIKTRGQQVTLSCSPISGHRSVSWYQQTPGQGLQFLFEYFSETQRNKGNFPGRFSGRQFSNSRSEMNVSTLELGDSALYLCASSPGQGKEGNSPLHFGNGTRLTVT.

This clonotype showed up just a few times. CDR3 nucleotides: TGTGCCAGCAGTTACACGGGTACCAGCACAGATACGCAGTATTTT. The encoded protein is CASSYTGTSTDTQYF. The chain joins TRBV6-5 to TRBJ2-3; D unclear. The germline CDR1 and CDR2 sequences are MNHEY and SVGAGI. There are 15 residues in the CDR3. The ends were cut back, 2 bases at V and 0 bases at J, with 9 bases in the middle.

This clonotype was seen a handful of times. The V call is TRBV29-1, the J call TRBJ2-5; 10 bases line up with TRBD1. The CDR3 spans 15 residues. Germline values: CDR1 SQVTM, CDR2 ANQGSEA. CDR3 DNA: TGCAGTACCTTTTACCGGGACAGGGGAGCAGAGACCCAGTACTTC. Amino acid sequence: CSTFYRDRGAETQYF.

The rearrangement uses TRBV5-1 and TRBJ2-1, with 10 bases aligning to TRBD2. V dropped 2 bases and J dropped 8; count of bases not matched to a gene: 7. The CDR3 consists of 15 residues. The germline V gene has CDR1 SGHRS and CDR2 YFSETQ. CDR3 sequence: CASSFIASGSDEQFF. DNA for the CDR3: TGCGCCAGCAGCTTTATTGCTAGCGGGAGTGATGAGCAGTTCTTC.

The chain's CDR3 is CASSLTGANTYEQYF. The CDR3 nucleotides read TGTGCCAGCAGCTTAACAGGGGCCAATACCTACGAGCAGTACTTC. The chain recombines TRBV6-2 or TRBV6-3 with TRBJ2-7; 7 nucleotides align to TRBD1. V lost 6 bases to trimming and J lost 2 bases; unmatched junction nucleotides: 10. The CDR3 runs 15 residues. Germline V gene sequence: CDR1 MNHEY, CDR2 SVGEGT.

This chain uses TRBV28 with TRBJ1-5; D is unclear. The length of the CDR3 is 14 residues. CDR1 is MDHEN and CDR2 is SYDVKM in the germline V gene. Trimming removed 6 bases at V and 3 bases at J, with 12 bases between. In nucleotides, the CDR3 is TGTGCCAGCAGCCAAAATACATACAATCAGCCCCAGCATTTT. This sequence encodes CASSQNTYNQPQHF.

This chain connects TRBV5-1 to TRBJ2-4, with D possibly TRBD2 on 5 matching bases. Per germline, CDR1 SGHRS and CDR2 YFSETQ. The CDR3 has 17 residues. The ends were cut back, 1 base at V and 1 base at J, with 15 bases in the middle. CDR3 in amino acids: CASSLKLQTMAKNIQYF. Written as DNA, the CDR3 is TGCGCCAGCAGCTTGAAGCTACAGACTATGGCCAAAAACATTCAGTACTTC. The full variable domain, in which reference TRBV5-1 and TRBJ2-4 provide the parts outside the CDR3, is KAGVTQTPRYLIKTRGQQVTLSCSPISGHRSVSWYQQTPGQGLQFLFEYFSETQRNKGNFPGRFSGRQFSNSRSEMNVSTLELGDSALYLCASSLKLQTMAKNIQYFGAGTRLSVL.

This chain uses TRBV7-3 with TRBJ1-1, with D possibly matching TRBD1 (6 bases). V lost 5 bases, J lost 6 bases, and 13 bases lay in between. Germline assignment: CDR1 SGHTA and CDR2 FQGTGA. The CDR3 extends over 13 amino acids. This CDR3 reads CASSLGGGSEAFF. Written as DNA, the CDR3 is TGTGCCAGCAGCCTCGGGGGGGGCTCTGAAGCTTTCTTT.

This clonotype appeared a few times. The genes are TRBV7-2 and TRBJ2-1; the D gene is possibly TRBD1 (6 bases). V dropped 2 bases and J dropped 10 bases, with 21 bases sitting between them. The CDR3 sequence is 16 residues long. Germline CDR1 and CDR2: SGHTA and FQGNSA. In DNA form, the CDR3 reads TGTGCCAGCAGCTTAATGCAGGGGCCCAGGTTGCCGGAGCAGTTCTTC. Translated, it gives CASSLMQGPRLPEQFF.

In this sample, this clonotype turned up a few times. The chain employs TRBV5-6 and TRBJ2-5; TRBD2 matches 8 bases. In germline, CDR1 is SGHDT, CDR2 YYEEEE. This CDR3 region has 15 residues. V lost 0 bases and J lost 6; bases outside the gene matches: 7. The CDR3 bases are TGTGCCAGCAGCTTGGCCGGGGGGGGCCGGAAGACCCAGTACTTC. It yields the protein CASSLAGGGRKTQYF. Drawing the rest from reference TRBV5-6 and TRBJ2-5, the complete variable domain is DAGVTQSPTHLIKTRGQQVTLRCSPKSGHDTVSWYQQALGQGPQFIFQYYEEEERQRGNFPDRFSGHQFPNYSSELNVNALLLGDSALYLCASSLAGGGRKTQYFGPGTRLLVL.

This clonotype occurred a few times. V and J are TRBV29-1 and TRBJ1-3, with 10 bases that match TRBD1. CDR3 length equals 16 residues. CDR1 is SQVTM and CDR2 is ANQGSEA in the germline V gene. V was clipped by 7 bases and J by 7 bases; unmatched bases: 16. CDR3 in amino acids: CSAANLGQGEGNTIYF. CDR3 DNA sequence: TGCAGCGCTGCGAATCTCGGACAGGGGGAAGGGAACACCATATATTTT.

A few counts support this clonotype. The chain carries TRBV20-1 and TRBJ2-3, with 12 nucleotides matching TRBD2. The CDR3 loop spans 15 amino acids. After removal of 6 bases from V and 5 bases from J, the junction contained 9 bases not matched to a gene. The germline gives CDR1 DFQATT, CDR2 SNEGSKA (reference sequence). This CDR3 is CSAQTSGGLRDTQYF. The CDR3 coding sequence is TGCAGTGCCCAGACTAGCGGGGGCCTTCGAGATACGCAGTATTTT.